Each of the 11 T cell receptor beta chains below was sequenced from the same sample in a study of blood T cell repertoires in COVID-19. This table comes from immunoSEQ multiplex PCR, and its TCRdb copy is limited to in-frame clones, with some not included. The sample shows over 130,000 clones, roughly 84% of them seen only once. The sequenced sample consisted of PBMCs or T cells enriched from blood (not recorded which). These receptors were collected from a middle-aged man in a cohort exposed to, infected with or recovered from COVID-19 (not recorded which).

The rearrangement uses TRBV24-1 and TRBJ2-1; 9 nucleotides agree with TRBD1. Unmatched junction bases numbered 7, after V lost 5 bases and J lost 9 bases. The CDR3 is 14 residues long. Germline values: CDR1 KGHDR, CDR2 SFDVKD. The CDR3 region is CATSGGTGGTEQFF. In nucleotides, the CDR3 is TGTGCCACCAGTGGAGGTACAGGGGGCACTGAGCAGTTCTTC.

This rearrangement joins TRBV27 to TRBJ1-5, with a tentative D call TRBD1 (5 bases). V was cut by 2 bases and J by 3 bases, with 8 bases left in between. CDR1 is MNHEY and CDR2 is SMNVEV in the germline V gene (reference sequence). The CDR3 contains 14 residues. The CDR3 coding sequence is TGTGCCAGCAGTTTAGGGGCTTTCAATCAGCCCCAGCATTTT. Translation gives CASSLGAFNQPQHF.

The rearrangement joins TRBV19 to TRBJ1-1, with TRBD1 as a possible D gene (5 bases). V dropped 3 bases and J dropped 3 bases, with 8 bases sitting between them. Germline lookup yields CDR1 LNHDA and CDR2 SQIVND (reference sequence). CDR3 length: 13 residues. The CDR3 spells CASSISGDTEAFF. DNA of the CDR3: TGTGCCAGTAGTATCTCGGGGGACACTGAAGCTTTCTTT. The full variable domain, rest sourced from reference TRBV19 and TRBJ1-1, is DGGITQSPKYLFRKEGQNVTLSCEQNLNHDAMYWYRQDPGQGLRLIYYSQIVNDFQKGDIAEGYSVSREKKESFPLTVTSAQKNPTAFYLCASSISGDTEAFFGQGTRLTVV.

The V and J genes are TRBV5-6 and TRBJ2-1, with D uncertain. Trimming removed 0 bases from V and 10 bases from J, with 14 bases in between. The V gene's germline CDR1 is SGHDT and CDR2 YYEEEE. The CDR3 consists of 14 residues. CDR3 DNA: TGTGCCAGCAGCTTGGAACTGTTCGGTTGGGAGCAGTTCTTC. This translates into CASSLELFGWEQFF.

The rearrangement joins TRBV6-5 to TRBJ2-3, with TRBD2 identical over 11 bases. V was pared by 8 bases and J by 2 bases, with 3 bases of the junction left unmatched. CDR3 length: 14 amino acids. Germline assignment: CDR1 MNHEY and CDR2 SVGAGI. The CDR3 DNA reads TGTGCCAGCCGACTAGCGGGGTACACAGATACGCAGTATTTT. Amino acid sequence: CASRLAGYTDTQYF.

The V gene is TRBV9, the J gene TRBJ2-1; D is possibly TRBD2 (5 bases). The CDR3 sequence is 14 residues long. Trimming pared 3 bases from V and 2 bases from J, leaving 9 bases between. CDR1 is SGDLS and CDR2 is YYNGEE in the germline V gene. CDR3 nucleotides: TGTGCCAGCAGCGCTACCGGGACCTACAATGAGCAGTTCTTC. It codes for CASSATGTYNEQFF.

This chain joins TRBV6-5 and TRBJ1-2; 7 nucleotides match TRBD1. The CDR3 has 14 residues. V gave up 3 bases and J gave up 6 bases; unmatched junction bases: 7. CDR1 is MNHEY and CDR2 is SVGAGI in the germline V gene. The CDR3: CASSYLTGLDGYTF. The CDR3 DNA reads as TGTGCCAGCAGTTATTTGACAGGGTTGGATGGCTACACCTTC.

This clone was seen only once. V gene TRBV7-9 combines with J gene TRBJ2-5; D remains ambiguous. This CDR3 contains 15 residues. The germline CDR1 and CDR2 sequences are SEHNR and FQNEAQ (reference sequence). V dropped 0 bases and J dropped 2 bases, with 10 bases sitting between them. The CDR3 DNA follows: TGTGCCAGCAGCTTAGCTTTCGGAGCTCAAGAGACCCAGTACTTC. Translating it yields CASSLAFGAQETQYF.

The chain links TRBV24-1 to TRBJ2-1; 7 nucleotides align to TRBD2. Germline CDR1 and CDR2: KGHDR and SFDVKD. The CDR3 runs 14 residues. Trimming took 7 bases from V and 0 from J; bases not matched to a gene: 2. The CDR3 coding sequence is TGTGCCACCAGGGGAGGGAGCTCCTACAATGAGCAGTTCTTC. It yields the protein CATRGGSSYNEQFF.

The J gene is TRBJ2-3, the V gene TRBV2; D gene unclear. CDR3 length: 13 residues. Germline loops: CDR1 SNHLY, CDR2 FYNNEI. Trimming stripped 8 bases from V and 0 bases from J, with 9 bases between. CDR3: CASDPTSTDTQYF. The CDR3 DNA is TGTGCCAGCGATCCAACAAGCACAGATACGCAGTATTTT. Full variable domain (missing parts from reference TRBV2 and TRBJ2-3): EPEVTQTPSHQVTQMGQEVILRCVPISNHLYFYWYRQILGQKVEFLVSFYNNEISEKSEIFDDQFSVERPDGSNFTLKIRSTKLEDSAMYFCASDPTSTDTQYFGPGTRLTVL.

The rearrangement uses TRBV12-5 and TRBJ1-2; TRBD1 might be the D (6 bases). Deletions cut 4 bases from V and 5 bases from J, with 17 bases between. The CDR3 runs 15 residues. Germline loops: CDR1 LGHNT, CDR2 FRNRAP. The CDR3 loop reads CASGSAGAPGYGYTF. DNA for the CDR3: TGTGCTAGTGGTTCCGCGGGGGCCCCAGGGTATGGCTACACCTTC.